Here is one TCR beta chain with its context. Its specificity is not known. These data originate in a study of T cells after yellow fever vaccination. Whole-study findings and limits: The secondary response peaked faster, at day 5 versus 15, but was weaker. Most clones from primary vaccination resurfaced after the booster (about 95% CD4, over 85% CD8). Abundant clonotypes from the bulk population could get into FACS-sorted repertoires as contaminants.

This CDR3 region has 16 residues. V was clipped by 5 bases and J by 1 base, with 18 bases between them. The germline gives CDR1 SGHAT, CDR2 FQNNGV. UMIs were added to TCR cDNA along with a universal primer site when it was made by 5'RACE template switching. TCRdb analysed the 5' RACE reads with MiXCR anew, one entry per CDR3 protein. The sample lists over 300,000 distinct CDR3 sequences, roughly 7% occurring once. The clonotype was recovered from a man between 18 and 29 years old who received the YFV17D yellow fever vaccine. The chain couples TRBV11-2 to TRBJ2-7; tentatively, D is TRBD2 (7 bases). Sequencing was performed on PBMCs, taken about 41 days after the first yellow fever vaccination. In DNA form, the CDR3 reads TGTGCCAGCAGCAGGGGGGGGGGACACCTATCCTACGAGCAGTACTTC. Translation gives CASSRGGGHLSYEQYF. Supplemented by reference TRBV11-2 and TRBJ2-7, the full variable domain reads EAGVAQSPRYKIIEKRQSVAFWCNPISGHATLYWYQQILGQGPKLLIQFQNNGVVDDSQLPKDRFSAERLKGVDSTLKIQPAKLEDSAVYLCASSRGGGHLSYEQYFGPGTRLTVT.